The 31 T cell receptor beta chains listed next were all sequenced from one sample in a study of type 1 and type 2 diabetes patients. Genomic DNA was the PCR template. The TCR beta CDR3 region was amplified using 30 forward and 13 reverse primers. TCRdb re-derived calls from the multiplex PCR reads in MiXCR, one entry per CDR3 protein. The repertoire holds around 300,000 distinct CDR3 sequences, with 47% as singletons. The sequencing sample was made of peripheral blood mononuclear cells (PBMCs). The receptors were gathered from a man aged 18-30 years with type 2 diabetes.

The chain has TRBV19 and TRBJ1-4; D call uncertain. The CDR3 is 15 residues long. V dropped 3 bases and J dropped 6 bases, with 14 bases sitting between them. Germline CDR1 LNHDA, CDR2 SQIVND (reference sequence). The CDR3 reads CASSIYIRPYEKLFF. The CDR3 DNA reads TGTGCCAGTAGTATTTACATTCGCCCATATGAAAAACTGTTTTTT.

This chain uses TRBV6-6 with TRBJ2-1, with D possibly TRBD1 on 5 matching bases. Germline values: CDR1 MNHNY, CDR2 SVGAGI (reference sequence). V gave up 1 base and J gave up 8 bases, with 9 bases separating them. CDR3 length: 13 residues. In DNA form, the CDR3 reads TGTGCCAGCAGTTACTTAGGGGCGGATGAGCAGTTCTTC. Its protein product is CASSYLGADEQFF.

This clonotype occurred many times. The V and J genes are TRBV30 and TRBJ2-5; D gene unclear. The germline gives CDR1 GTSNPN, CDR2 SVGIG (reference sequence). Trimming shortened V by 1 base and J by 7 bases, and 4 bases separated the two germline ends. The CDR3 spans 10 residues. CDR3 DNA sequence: TGTGCCTGGAGTGGGGGGACCCAGTACTTC. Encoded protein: CAWSGGTQYF.

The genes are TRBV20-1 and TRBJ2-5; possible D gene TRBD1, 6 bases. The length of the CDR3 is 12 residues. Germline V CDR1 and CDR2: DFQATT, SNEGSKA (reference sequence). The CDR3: CRTGSSRETQYF. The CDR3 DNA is TGCAGGACAGGTTCTAGTCGGGAGACCCAGTACTTC.

The CDR3 coding sequence is TGCGCCAGCAGCCAGTGGGAATTAGATACGCAGTATTTT. Translation: CASSQWELDTQYF. The chain combines TRBV4-1 with TRBJ2-3; D gene uncertain. There are 13 residues in the CDR3. Trimming shortened V by 3 bases and J by 5 bases, and 9 bases separated the two germline ends. Germline CDR1 and CDR2: MGHRA and YSYEKL.

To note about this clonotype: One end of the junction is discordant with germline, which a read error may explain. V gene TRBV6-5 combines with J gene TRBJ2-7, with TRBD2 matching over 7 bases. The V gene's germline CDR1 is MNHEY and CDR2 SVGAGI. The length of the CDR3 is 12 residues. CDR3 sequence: CASSPGLTTWHF. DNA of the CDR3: TGTGCCAGCAGCCCGGGACTAACGACGTGGCACTTC.

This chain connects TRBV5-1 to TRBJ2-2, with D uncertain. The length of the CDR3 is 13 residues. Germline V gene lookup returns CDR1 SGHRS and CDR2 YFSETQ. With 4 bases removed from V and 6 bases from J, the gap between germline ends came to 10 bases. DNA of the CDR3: TGCGCCAGCAGCATCGAGTTGGCCGGGGAGCTGTTTTTT. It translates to CASSIELAGELFF.

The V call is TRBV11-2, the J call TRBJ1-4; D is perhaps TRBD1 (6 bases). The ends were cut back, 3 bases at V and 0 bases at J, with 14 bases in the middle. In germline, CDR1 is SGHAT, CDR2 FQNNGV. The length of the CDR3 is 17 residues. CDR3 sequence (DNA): TGTGCCAGCAGCTTTACAGGGTCAATATCAACTAATGAAAAACTGTTTTTT. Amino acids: CASSFTGSISTNEKLFF.

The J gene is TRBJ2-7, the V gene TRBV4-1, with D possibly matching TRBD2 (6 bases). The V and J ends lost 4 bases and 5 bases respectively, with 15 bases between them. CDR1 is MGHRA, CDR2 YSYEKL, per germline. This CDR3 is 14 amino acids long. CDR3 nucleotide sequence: TGCGCCAGCAGCCCCATGGAGGGTCGGCACGAGCAGTACTTC. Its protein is CASSPMEGRHEQYF.

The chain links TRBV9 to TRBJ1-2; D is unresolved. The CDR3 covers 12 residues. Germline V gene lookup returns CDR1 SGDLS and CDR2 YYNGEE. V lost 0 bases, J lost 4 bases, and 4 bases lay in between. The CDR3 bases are TGTGCCAGCAGCGTAGGGCTCTATGGCTACACCTTC. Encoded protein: CASSVGLYGYTF.

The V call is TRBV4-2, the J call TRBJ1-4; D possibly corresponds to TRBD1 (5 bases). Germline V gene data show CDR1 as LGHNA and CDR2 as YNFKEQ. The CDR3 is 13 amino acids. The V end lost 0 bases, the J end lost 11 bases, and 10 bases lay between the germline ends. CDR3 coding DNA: TGTGCCAGCAGCCAAGATTCGTGGGGGAAACTGTTTTTT. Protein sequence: CASSQDSWGKLFF.

The CDR3 sequence is CSAILSFGRRTEAFF. In nucleotides, the CDR3 is TGCAGTGCTATTTTGTCTTTTGGCCGACGTACTGAAGCTTTCTTT. The V gene is TRBV20-1, the J gene TRBJ1-1; D gene uncertain. The CDR3 runs 15 residues. V lost 4 bases and J 5 bases, leaving 20 bases between the germline ends. Germline loops: CDR1 DFQATT, CDR2 SNEGSKA (reference sequence).

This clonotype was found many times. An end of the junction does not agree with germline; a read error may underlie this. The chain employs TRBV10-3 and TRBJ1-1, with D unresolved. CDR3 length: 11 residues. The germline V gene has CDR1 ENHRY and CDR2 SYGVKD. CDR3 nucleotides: TGTGCCATCAGCGATCACACAGAAGCTTTCTTT. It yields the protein CAISDHTEAFF.

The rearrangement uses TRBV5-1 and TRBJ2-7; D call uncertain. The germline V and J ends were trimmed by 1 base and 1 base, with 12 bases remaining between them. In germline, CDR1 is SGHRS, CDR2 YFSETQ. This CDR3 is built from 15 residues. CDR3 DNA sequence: TGCGCCAGCAGCTTGATGGCAGGAAAATCCTACGAGCAGTACTTC. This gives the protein CASSLMAGKSYEQYF.

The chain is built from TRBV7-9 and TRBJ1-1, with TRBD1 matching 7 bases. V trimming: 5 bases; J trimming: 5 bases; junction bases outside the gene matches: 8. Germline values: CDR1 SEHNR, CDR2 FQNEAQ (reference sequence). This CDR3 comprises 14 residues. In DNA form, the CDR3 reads TGTGCCAGCAGCAGTGACAGGGCGGGGACTGAAGCTTTCTTT. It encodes CASSSDRAGTEAFF.

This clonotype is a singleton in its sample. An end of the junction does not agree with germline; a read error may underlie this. CDR3 DNA sequence: TGTGCCAGCGGCTTGTCCAGTCGGGGGGTCAATCAGCCCCAGCATTTT. The encoded protein is CASGLSSRGVNQPQHF. The chain carries TRBV7-9 and TRBJ1-5, with a tentative D call TRBD1 (5 bases). This CDR3 spans 16 amino acids. Germline-derived CDR1 and CDR2 are SEHNR and FQNEAQ (reference sequence).

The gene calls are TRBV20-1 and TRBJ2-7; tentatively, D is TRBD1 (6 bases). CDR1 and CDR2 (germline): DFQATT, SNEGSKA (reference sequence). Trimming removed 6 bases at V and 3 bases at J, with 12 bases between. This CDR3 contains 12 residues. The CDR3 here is CSAGTNLYEQYF. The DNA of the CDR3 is TGCAGTGCCGGGACAAACCTCTACGAGCAGTACTTC.

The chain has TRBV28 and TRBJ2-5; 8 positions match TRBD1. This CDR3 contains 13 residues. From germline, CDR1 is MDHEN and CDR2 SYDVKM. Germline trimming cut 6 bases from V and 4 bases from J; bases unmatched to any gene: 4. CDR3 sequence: CASRGQVPETQYF. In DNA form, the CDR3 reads TGTGCCAGCAGGGGACAGGTGCCAGAGACCCAGTACTTC.

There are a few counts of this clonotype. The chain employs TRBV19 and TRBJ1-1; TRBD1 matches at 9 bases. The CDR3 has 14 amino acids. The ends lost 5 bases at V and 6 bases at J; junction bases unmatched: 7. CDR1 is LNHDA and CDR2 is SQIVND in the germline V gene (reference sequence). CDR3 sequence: CASSFTDRGPEAFF. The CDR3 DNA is TGTGCCAGTAGTTTTACGGACAGGGGACCTGAAGCTTTCTTT.

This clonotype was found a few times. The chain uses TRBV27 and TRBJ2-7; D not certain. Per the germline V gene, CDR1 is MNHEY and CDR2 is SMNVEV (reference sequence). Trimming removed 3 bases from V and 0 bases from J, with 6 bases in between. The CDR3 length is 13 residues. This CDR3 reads CASSLAPSYEQYF. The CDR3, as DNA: TGTGCCAGCAGTTTGGCACCCTCCTACGAGCAGTACTTC.

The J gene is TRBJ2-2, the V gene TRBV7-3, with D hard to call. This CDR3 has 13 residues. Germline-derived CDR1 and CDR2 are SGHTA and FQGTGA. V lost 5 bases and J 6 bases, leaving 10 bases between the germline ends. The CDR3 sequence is CASSPIRAGELFF. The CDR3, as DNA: TGTGCCAGCAGCCCTATCCGGGCCGGGGAGCTGTTTTTT. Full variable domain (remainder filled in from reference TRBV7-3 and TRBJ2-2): GAGVSQTPSNKVTEKGKYVELRCDPISGHTALYWYRQSLGQGPEFLIYFQGTGAADDSGLPNDRFFAVRPEGSVSTLKIQRTERGDSAVYLCASSPIRAGELFFGEGSRLTVL.

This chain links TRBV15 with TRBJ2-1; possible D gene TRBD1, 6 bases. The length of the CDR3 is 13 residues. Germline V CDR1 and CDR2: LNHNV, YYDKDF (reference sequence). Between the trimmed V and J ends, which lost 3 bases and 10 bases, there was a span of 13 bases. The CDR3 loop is CATSSSGGGEQFF. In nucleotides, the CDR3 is TGTGCCACCAGCAGCTCTGGGGGCGGGGAGCAGTTCTTC.

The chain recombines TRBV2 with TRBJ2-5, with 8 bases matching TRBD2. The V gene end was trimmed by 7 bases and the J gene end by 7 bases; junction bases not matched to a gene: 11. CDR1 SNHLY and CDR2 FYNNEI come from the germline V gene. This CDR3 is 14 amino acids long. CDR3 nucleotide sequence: TGTGCCAGCACTGCAACGGGAGGGGTGGGGACCCAGTACTTC. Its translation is CASTATGGVGTQYF.

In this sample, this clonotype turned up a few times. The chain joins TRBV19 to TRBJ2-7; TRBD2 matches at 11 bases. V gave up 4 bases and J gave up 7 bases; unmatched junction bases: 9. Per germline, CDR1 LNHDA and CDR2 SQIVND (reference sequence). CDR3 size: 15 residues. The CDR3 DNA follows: TGTGCCAGTAGTACGCAACTAGCGGGAGCGCGGGAGCAGTACTTC. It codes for CASSTQLAGAREQYF.

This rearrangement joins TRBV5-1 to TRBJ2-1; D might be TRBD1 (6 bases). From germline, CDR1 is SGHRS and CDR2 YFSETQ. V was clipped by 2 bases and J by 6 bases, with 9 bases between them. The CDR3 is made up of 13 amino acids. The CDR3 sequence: CASSFETGNEQFF. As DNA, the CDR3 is TGCGCCAGCAGCTTCGAGACAGGCAATGAGCAGTTCTTC.

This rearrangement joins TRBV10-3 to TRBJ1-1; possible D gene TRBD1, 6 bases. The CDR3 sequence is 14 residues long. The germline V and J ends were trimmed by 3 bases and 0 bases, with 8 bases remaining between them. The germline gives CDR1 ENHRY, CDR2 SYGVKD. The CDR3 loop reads CAISDDRMNTEAFF. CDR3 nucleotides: TGTGCCATCAGTGATGACAGGATGAACACTGAAGCTTTCTTT.

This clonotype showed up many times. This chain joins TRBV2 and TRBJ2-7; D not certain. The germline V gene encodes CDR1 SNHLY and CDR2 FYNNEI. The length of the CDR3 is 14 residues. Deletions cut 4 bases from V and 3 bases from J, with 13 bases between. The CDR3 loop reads CASSVPGPIYEQYF. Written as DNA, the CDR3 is TGTGCCAGCAGTGTCCCAGGTCCCATCTACGAGCAGTACTTC.

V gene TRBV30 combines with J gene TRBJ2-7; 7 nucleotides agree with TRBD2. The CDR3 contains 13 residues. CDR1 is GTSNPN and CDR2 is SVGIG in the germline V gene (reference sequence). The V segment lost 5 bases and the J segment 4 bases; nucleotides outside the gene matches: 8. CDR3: CAWGGRGGYEQYF. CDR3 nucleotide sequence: TGTGCCTGGGGGGGTAGGGGAGGGTACGAGCAGTACTTC. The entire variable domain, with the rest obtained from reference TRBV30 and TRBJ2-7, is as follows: SQTIHQWPATLVQPVGSPLSLECTVEGTSNPNLYWYRQAAGRGLQLLFYSVGIGQISSEVPQNLSASRPQDRQFILSSKKLLLSDSGFYLCAWGGRGGYEQYFGPGTRLTVT.

CDR3 protein: CASSEGTRYYEQYF. Here the CDR3 DNA reads TGTGCCAGCAGTGAGGGGACTAGGTACTACGAGCAGTACTTC. The V gene is TRBV2, the J gene TRBJ2-7, with 8 positions matching TRBD2. The V and J ends lost 3 bases and 3 bases, in that order; junction bases with no gene match: 4. Germline assignment: CDR1 SNHLY and CDR2 FYNNEI. The CDR3 has 14 amino acids.

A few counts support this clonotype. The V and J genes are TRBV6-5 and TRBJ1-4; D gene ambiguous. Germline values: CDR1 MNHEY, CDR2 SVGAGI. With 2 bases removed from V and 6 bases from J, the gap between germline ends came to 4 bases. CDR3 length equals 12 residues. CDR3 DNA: TGTGCCAGCAGTTACACAGATGAAAAACTGTTTTTT. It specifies CASSYTDEKLFF.

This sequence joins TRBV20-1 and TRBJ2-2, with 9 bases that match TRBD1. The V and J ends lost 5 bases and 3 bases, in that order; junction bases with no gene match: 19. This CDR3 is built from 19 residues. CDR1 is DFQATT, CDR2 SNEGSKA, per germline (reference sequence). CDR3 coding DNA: TGCAGTGCTCTACCTACACCCCGGACAGGGGTTTGGGACACCGGGGAGCTGTTTTTT. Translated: CSALPTPRTGVWDTGELFF.